This section outlines one T cell receptor (beta chain) sequence together with its context. This CDR3 has 13 residues. CDR1 and CDR2 (germline): MNHEY, SVGAGI. Losses at the gene ends were 4 bases for V and 4 bases for J; bases not matched to a gene: 1. The repertoire was sequenced with immunoSEQ multiplex PCR; TCRdb's copy has only in-frame clones and lacks some. The sample has 550,000 to 650,000 clones, about 96% seen once. This sample was included in a study of shared clonotypes between healthy human individuals. Naive CD8 cells comprised CD45RO-negative, CCR7-positively selected cells, excluding terminally differentiated effector memory CD45RA+ cells.

The TCR was taken from a woman in her twenties or thirties in good health. The specimen sequenced was naive CD8+ T cells sorted from blood. The rearrangement joins TRBV6-5 to TRBJ2-7; 10 positions match TRBD1. The CDR3 coding sequence is TGTGCCAGCAGTTCGGGACAGGGGTACGAGCAGTACTTC. This codes for CASSSGQGYEQYF.